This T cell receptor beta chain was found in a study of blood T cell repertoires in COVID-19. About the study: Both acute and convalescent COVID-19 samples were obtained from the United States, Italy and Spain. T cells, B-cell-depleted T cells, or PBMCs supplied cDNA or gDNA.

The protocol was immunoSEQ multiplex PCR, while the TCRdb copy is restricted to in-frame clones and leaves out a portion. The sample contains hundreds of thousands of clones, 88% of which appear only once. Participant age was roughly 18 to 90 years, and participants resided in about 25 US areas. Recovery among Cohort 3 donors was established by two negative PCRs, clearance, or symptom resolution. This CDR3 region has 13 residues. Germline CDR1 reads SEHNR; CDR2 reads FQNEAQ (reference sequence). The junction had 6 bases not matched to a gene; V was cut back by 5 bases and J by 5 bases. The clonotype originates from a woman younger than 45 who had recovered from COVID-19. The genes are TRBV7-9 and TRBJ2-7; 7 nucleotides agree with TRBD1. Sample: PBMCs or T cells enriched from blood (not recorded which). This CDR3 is CASSADRVHEQYF. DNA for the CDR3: TGTGCCAGCAGCGCCGACAGGGTCCACGAGCAGTACTTC. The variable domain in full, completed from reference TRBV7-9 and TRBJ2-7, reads DTGVSQNPRHKITKRGQNVTFRCDPISEHNRLYWYRQTLGQGPEFLTYFQNEAQLEKSRLLSDRFSAERPKGSFSTLEIQRTEQGDSAMYLCASSADRVHEQYFGPGTRLTVT.